This T cell receptor beta chain was captured in a study of control samples from healthy donors and cancer patients. Repertoires were generated with immunoSEQ multiplex PCR, while TCRdb's copy carries only in-frame clones and drops some. The sample lists almost 90,000 clones, about 89% occurring once. The CDR3 contains 14 residues. The J segment lost 5 bases and the V segment lost 4 bases, leaving 6 bases of the junction unmatched. The germline V gene has CDR1 SGHDN and CDR2 FVKESK. Sequenced: blood. V gene TRBV14 combines with J gene TRBJ1-1; 8 bases line up with TRBD1. The TCR comes from a man younger than 40 in good health. CDR3 nucleotides: TGTGCCAGCAGCCCCTGGACAGGGCGGACTGAAGCTTTCTTT. Its translation: CASSPWTGRTEAFF.